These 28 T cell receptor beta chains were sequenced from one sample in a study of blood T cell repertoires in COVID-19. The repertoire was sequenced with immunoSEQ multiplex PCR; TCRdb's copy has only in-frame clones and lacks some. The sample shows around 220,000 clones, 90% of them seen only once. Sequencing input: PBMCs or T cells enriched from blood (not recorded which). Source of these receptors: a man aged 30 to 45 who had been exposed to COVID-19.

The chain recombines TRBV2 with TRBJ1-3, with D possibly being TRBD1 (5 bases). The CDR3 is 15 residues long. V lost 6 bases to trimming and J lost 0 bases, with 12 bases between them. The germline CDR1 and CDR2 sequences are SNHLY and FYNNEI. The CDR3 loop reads CASSDSGGSGNTIYF. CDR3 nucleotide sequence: TGTGCCAGCAGCGACAGCGGGGGCTCTGGAAACACCATATATTTT.

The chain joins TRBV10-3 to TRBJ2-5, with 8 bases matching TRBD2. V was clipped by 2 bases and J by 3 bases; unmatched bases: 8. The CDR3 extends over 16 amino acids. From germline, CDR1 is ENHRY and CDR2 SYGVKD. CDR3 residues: CAISEKAGGTKETQYF. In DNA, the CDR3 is TGTGCCATCAGTGAGAAGGCGGGGGGCACCAAAGAGACCCAGTACTTC.

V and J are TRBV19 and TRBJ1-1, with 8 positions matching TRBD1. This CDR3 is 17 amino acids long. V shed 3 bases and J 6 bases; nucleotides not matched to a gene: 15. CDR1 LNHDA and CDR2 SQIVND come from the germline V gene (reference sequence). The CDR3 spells CASSIFHQTGGRAEAFF. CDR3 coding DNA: TGTGCCAGTAGTATCTTCCACCAAACAGGGGGAAGGGCTGAAGCTTTCTTT.

CDR3 loop: CASSPQNGGTTQETQYF. CDR3 nucleotides: TGCGCCAGCAGCCCTCAAAATGGGGGCACAACGCAAGAGACCCAGTACTTC. The rearrangement links TRBV5-1 to TRBJ2-5; possibly TRBD1 for D (6 bases). CDR3 length equals 17 residues. V was cut by 4 bases and J by 2 bases, with 21 bases left in between. The germline V gene has CDR1 SGHRS and CDR2 YFSETQ.

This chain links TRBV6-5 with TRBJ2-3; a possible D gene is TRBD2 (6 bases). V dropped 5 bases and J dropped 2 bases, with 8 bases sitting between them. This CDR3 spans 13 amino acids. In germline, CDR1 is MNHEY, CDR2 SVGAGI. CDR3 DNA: TGTGCCAGCAGTAGGGACTCCACAGATACGCAGTATTTT. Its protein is CASSRDSTDTQYF.

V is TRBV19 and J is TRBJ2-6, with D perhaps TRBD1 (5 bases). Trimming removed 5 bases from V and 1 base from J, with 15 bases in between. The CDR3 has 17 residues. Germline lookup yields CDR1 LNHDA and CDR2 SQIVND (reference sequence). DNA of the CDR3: TGTGCCAGTAGTCGCGAACGAGACAGTTCTGGGGCCAACGTCCTGACTTTC. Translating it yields CASSRERDSSGANVLTF. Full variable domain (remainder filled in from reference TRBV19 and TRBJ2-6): DGGITQSPKYLFRKEGQNVTLSCEQNLNHDAMYWYRQDPGQGLRLIYYSQIVNDFQKGDIAEGYSVSREKKESFPLTVTSAQKNPTAFYLCASSRERDSSGANVLTFGAGSRLTVL.

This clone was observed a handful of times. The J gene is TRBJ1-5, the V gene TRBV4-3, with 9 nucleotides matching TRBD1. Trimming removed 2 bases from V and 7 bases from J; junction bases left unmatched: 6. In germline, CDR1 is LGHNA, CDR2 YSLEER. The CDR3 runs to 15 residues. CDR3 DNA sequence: TGCGCCAGCAGCCAATCAGGGACAGGGACACAGCCCCAGCATTTT. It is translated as CASSQSGTGTQPQHF.

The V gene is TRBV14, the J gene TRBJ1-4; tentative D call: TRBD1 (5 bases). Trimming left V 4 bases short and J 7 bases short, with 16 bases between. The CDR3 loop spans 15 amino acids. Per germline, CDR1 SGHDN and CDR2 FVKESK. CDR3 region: CASSLQGLGGEKLFF. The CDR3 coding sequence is TGTGCCAGCAGCCTTCAGGGACTCGGGGGTGAAAAACTGTTTTTT.

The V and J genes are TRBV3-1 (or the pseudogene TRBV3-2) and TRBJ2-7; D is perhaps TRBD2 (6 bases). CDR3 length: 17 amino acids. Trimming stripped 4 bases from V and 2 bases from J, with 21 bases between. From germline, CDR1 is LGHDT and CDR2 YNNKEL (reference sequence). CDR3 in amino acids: CASSLNVQGGIPYEQYF. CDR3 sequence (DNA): TGTGCCAGCAGCCTCAATGTCCAGGGAGGAATACCCTACGAGCAGTACTTC.

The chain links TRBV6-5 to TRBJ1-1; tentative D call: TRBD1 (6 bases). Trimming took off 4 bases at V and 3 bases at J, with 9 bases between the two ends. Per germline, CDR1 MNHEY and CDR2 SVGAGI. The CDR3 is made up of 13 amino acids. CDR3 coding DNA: TGTGCCAGCAGTTCGAACAGGGACACTGAAGCTTTCTTT. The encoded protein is CASSSNRDTEAFF.

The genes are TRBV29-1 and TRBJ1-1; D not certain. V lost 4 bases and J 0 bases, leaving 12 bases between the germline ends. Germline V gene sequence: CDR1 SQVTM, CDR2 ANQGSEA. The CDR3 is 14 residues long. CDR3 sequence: CSVGPTGMNTEAFF. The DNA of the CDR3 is TGCAGCGTTGGGCCCACGGGGATGAACACTGAAGCTTTCTTT.

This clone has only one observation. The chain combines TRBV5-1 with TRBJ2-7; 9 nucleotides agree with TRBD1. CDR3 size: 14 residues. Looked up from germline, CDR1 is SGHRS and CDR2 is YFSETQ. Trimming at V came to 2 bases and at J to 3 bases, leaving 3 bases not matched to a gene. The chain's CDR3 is CASSLTTGGYEQYF. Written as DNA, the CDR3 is TGCGCCAGCAGCTTAACGACAGGGGGCTACGAGCAGTACTTC. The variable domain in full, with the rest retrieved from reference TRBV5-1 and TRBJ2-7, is KAGVTQTPRYLIKTRGQQVTLSCSPISGHRSVSWYQQTPGQGLQFLFEYFSETQRNKGNFPGRFSGRQFSNSRSEMNVSTLELGDSALYLCASSLTTGGYEQYFGPGTRLTVT.

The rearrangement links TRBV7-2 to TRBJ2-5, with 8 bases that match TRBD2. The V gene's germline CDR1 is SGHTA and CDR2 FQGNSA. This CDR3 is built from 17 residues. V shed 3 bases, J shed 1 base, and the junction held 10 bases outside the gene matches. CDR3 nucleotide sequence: TGTGCCAGCAGCTTTTCCTCAATCGGGGGGGGCCAAGAGACCCAGTACTTC. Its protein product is CASSFSSIGGGQETQYF.

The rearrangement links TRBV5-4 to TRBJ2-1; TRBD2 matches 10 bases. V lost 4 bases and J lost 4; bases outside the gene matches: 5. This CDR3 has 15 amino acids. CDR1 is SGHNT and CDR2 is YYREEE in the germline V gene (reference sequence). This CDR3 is CASSTPGLAYNEQFF. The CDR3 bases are TGTGCCAGCAGCACCCCGGGACTAGCGTACAATGAGCAGTTCTTC.

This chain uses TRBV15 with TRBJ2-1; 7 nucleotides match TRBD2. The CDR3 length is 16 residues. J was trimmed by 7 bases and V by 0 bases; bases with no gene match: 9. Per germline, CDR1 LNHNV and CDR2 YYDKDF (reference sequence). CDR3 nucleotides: TGTGCCACCAGCAGAGATCAGGGAGGGGCTAGAAATGAGCAGTTCTTC. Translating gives CATSRDQGGARNEQFF.

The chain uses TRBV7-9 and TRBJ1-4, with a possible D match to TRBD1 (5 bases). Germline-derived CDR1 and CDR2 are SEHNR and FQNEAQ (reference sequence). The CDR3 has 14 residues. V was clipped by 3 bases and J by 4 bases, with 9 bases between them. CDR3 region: CASSFDRHNEKLFF. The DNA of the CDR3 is TGTGCCAGCAGCTTCGACAGACATAATGAAAAACTGTTTTTT. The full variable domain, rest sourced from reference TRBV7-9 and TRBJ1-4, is DTGVSQNPRHKITKRGQNVTFRCDPISEHNRLYWYRQTLGQGPEFLTYFQNEAQLEKSRLLSDRFSAERPKGSFSTLEIQRTEQGDSAMYLCASSFDRHNEKLFFGSGTQLSVL.

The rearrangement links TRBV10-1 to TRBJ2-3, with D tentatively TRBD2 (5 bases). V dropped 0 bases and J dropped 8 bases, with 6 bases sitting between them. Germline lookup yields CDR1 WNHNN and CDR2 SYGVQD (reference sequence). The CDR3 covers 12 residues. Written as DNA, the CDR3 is TGCGCCAGCAGTGAGTCGGAGGCTACGCAGTATTTT. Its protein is CASSESEATQYF.

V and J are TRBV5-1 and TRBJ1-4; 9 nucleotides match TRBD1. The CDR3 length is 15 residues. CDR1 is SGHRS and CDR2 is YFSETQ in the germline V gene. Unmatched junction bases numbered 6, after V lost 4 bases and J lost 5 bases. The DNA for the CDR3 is TGCGCCAGCAGCGCCTGGACAGGGGAGAATGAAAAACTGTTTTTT. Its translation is CASSAWTGENEKLFF.

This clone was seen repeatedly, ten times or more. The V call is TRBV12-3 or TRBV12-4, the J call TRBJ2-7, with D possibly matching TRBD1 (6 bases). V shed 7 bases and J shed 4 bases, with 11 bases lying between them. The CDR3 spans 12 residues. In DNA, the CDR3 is TGTGCCAGCATCGGGACAACTTACGAGCAGTACTTC. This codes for CASIGTTYEQYF.

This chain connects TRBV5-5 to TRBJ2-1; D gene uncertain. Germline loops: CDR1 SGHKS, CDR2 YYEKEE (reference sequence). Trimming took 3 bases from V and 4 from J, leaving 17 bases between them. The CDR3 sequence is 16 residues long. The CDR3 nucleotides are TGTGCCAGCAGCTCCGGTGGGCAGGTGGCTTACAATGAGCAGTTCTTC. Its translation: CASSSGGQVAYNEQFF.

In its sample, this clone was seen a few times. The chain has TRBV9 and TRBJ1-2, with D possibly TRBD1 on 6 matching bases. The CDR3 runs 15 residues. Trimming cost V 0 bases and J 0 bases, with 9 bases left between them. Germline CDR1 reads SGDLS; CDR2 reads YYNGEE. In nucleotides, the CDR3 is TGTGCCAGCAGCGTAGGGGCAGGGGCTAACTATGGCTACACCTTC. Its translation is CASSVGAGANYGYTF.

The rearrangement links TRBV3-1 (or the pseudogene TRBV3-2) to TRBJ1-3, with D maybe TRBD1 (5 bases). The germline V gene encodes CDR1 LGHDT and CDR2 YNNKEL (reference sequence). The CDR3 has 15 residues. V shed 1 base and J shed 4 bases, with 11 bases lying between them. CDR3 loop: CASSQAAGPGNTIYF. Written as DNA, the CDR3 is TGTGCCAGCAGCCAAGCCGCAGGGCCGGGAAACACCATATATTTT.

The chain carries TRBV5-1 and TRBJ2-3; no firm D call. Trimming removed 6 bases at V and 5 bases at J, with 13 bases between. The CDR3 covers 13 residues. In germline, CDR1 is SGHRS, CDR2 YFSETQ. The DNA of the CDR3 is TGCGCCAGCACCCGGGTCCATGGAGATACGCAGTATTTT. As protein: CASTRVHGDTQYF.

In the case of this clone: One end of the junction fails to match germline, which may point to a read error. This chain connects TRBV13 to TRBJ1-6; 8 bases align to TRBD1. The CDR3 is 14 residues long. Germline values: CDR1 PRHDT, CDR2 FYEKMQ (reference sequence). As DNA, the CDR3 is TGTGCCAGCAGCAAACAGGGGGATTATTCACTCCTCCACTTT. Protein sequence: CASSKQGDYSLLHF.

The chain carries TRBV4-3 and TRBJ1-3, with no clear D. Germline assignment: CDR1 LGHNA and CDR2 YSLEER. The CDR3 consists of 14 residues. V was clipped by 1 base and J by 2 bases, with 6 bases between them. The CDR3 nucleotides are TGCGCCAGCAGCCAAGCCTCTGCTGGAAACACCATATATTTT. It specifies CASSQASAGNTIYF.

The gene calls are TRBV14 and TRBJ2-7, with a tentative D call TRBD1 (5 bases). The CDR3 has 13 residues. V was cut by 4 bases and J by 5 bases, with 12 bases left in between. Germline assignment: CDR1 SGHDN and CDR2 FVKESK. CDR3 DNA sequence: TGTGCCAGCAGCCGGGCAGGGCGTAACGAGCAGTACTTC. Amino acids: CASSRAGRNEQYF.

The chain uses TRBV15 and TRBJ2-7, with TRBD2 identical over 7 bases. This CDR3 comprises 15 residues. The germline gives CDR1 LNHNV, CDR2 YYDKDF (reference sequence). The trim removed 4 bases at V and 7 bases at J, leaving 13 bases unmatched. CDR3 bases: TGTGCCACCAGCAATCCAGCGGGGTTCAGATCGGAGCAGTACTTC. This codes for CATSNPAGFRSEQYF.

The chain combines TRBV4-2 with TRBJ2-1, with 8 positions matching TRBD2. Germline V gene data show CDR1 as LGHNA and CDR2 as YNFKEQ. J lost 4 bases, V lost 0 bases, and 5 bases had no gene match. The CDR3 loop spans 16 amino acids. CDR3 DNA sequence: TGTGCCAGCAGCCAAGACGGTACTAGCGGATACAATGAGCAGTTCTTC. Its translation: CASSQDGTSGYNEQFF.